The rows below give T cell receptor beta chains drawn from one sample of a study of blood T cell repertoires in COVID-19. Profiled with immunoSEQ multiplex PCR; TCRdb holds only in-frame clones, not every one. Among roughly 120,000 clones listed, about 80% were seen once. Sequenced material: peripheral blood. Source of these receptors: a man aged 65 to 79 with acute or convalescent COVID-19. The CDR3 runs from the conserved cysteine through the conserved F or W. Clone size is not always given. Where it is, it says once, few, many or a class for expanded clones.

clone size	V gene	J gene	CDR3 protein
.	TRBV7-2	TRBJ1-2	CASSLAAGSNYGYTF
.	TRBV29-1	TRBJ2-3	CSVGLAGSSTSQYF
.	TRBV10-3	TRBJ1-6	CAISEGTGGNSPLHF
.	TRBV19	TRBJ2-2	CASSIEQGLKLDGELFF
.	TRBV5-5	TRBJ2-7	CASTLRTVFYEQYF
.	TRBV19	TRBJ2-7	CASSIDAASSYEQYF
once	TRBV7-8	TRBJ1-6	CASSLGTGYMSLHF
few	TRBV5-5	TRBJ2-5	CASSPQETQYF
.	TRBV4-2	TRBJ2-3	CASSQEPVGGSTDTQYF
.	TRBV7-2	TRBJ2-2	CASSLSGTGELFF
.	TRBV9	TRBJ2-1	CASSVAGGGTPSGNEQFF
.	TRBV28	TRBJ2-3	CASSLGRDTDTQYF
.	TRBV7-9	TRBJ1-1	CASSSGQGKEAFF
few	TRBV3-1/TRBV3-2	TRBJ1-3	CASSQGTSYSGNTIYF
.	TRBV5-1	TRBJ1-1	CASSLPGSLNTEAFF
.	TRBV30	TRBJ1-5	CAWRSWGQGSNQPQHF
.	TRBV29-1	TRBJ1-5	CSVGTGGGPQPQHF
.	TRBV7-8	TRBJ1-6	CASRKEGAGTGSRALHF
.	TRBV6-5	TRBJ1-5	CASRATGNQPQHF
.	TRBV7-7	TRBJ1-1	CASSSGQGSEAFF
.	TRBV9	TRBJ2-3	CASSVGQGSTDTQYF
.	TRBV5-8	TRBJ1-4	CASSSPGRTNEKLFF
.	TRBV5-3	TRBJ1-6	CARSSQGQINSPLHF
few	TRBV20-1	TRBJ1-5	CSASNWQDSTNQPQHF
few	TRBV15	TRBJ2-7	CATSRAGYSYEQYF
.	TRBV28	TRBJ2-7	CASSFRDTSSYEQYF
.	TRBV4-3	TRBJ1-1	CASSLTGNTEAFF
.	TRBV15	TRBJ1-3	CATSRGGQGTLSSGNTIYF
.	TRBV28	TRBJ1-1	CASSSGGSEAFF
few	TRBV7-9	TRBJ1-2	CASSLPYYGYTF
.	TRBV5-8	TRBJ2-5	CASTLDRGDETQYF
.	TRBV28	TRBJ1-4	CASTRIGEKLFF
.	TRBV18	TRBJ2-1	CASSPPVAGGAGNEQFF
once	TRBV19	TRBJ1-2	CASSITGNNYGYTF
.	TRBV5-6	TRBJ2-3	CASSLAAGPTDTQYF
.	TRBV20-1	TRBJ2-7	CSASSLAGGRAEQYF
.	TRBV24-1	TRBJ2-1	CATSDPSTGGNEQFF
.	TRBV3-1/TRBV3-2	TRBJ1-2	CASSQVAGNDYGYTF
.	TRBV19	TRBJ1-2	CASSISRDNYGYTF
.	TRBV5-4	TRBJ2-6	CASSPAGAGANVLTF
.	TRBV15	TRBJ2-2	CATSRGHPSTGELFF